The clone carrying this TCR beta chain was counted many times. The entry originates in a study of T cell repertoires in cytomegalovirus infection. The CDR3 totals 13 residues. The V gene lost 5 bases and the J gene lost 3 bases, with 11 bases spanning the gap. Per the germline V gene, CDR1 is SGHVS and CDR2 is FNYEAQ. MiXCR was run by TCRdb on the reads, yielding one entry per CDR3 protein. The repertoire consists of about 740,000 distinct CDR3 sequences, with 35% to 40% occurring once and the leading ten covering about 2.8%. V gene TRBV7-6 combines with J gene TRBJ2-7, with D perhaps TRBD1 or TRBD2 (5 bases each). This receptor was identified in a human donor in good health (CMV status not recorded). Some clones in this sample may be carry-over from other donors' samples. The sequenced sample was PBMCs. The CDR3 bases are TGTGCCAGCAGCGGGGGACGGAACTACGAGCAGTACTTC. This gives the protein CASSGGRNYEQYF.